These 5 T cell receptor beta chains came from one sample sequenced in a study of cytomegalovirus exposure and HLA in healthy donors. The PCR had 60 Vbeta and 13 Jbeta primers. Sequencing used immunoSEQ multiplex PCR; TCRdb keeps in-frame clones, though not all of them. The sample contains 160,000 or so clones, about 80% of which appear only once. The sample taken for sequencing was PBMCs. Every receptor here comes from a woman aged 45 to 65 in good health and CMV-seropositive.

The chain has TRBV7-8 and TRBJ1-2; TRBD1 matches 8 bases. The CDR3 spans 17 residues. V gave up 3 bases and J gave up 4 bases; unmatched junction bases: 13. The germline V gene has CDR1 SGHVS and CDR2 FQNEAQ. The CDR3 DNA sequence: TGTGCCAGCAGCTTTGGACAGGGAAGGGGAGGGAGCTATGGCTACACCTTC. Translated: CASSFGQGRGGSYGYTF.

The chain carries TRBV4-1 and TRBJ1-2; possible D gene TRBD1, 6 bases. In germline, CDR1 is MGHRA, CDR2 YSYEKL. The CDR3 runs 12 residues. V was shortened by 5 bases and J by 8 bases, with 12 bases between the two germline ends. CDR3 region: CASSLGGRGYTF. For the CDR3, the DNA is TGCGCCAGCAGCTTAGGGGGTCGGGGCTACACCTTC.

This sequence joins TRBV7-9 and TRBJ1-2, with D maybe TRBD1 (5 bases). V was cut by 5 bases and J by 6 bases, with 13 bases left in between. In germline, CDR1 is SEHNR, CDR2 FQNEAQ (reference sequence). This CDR3 comprises 13 residues. Here the CDR3 reads CASSQPQGNGYTF. The CDR3 bases are TGTGCCAGCAGCCAACCCCAGGGCAATGGCTACACCTTC.

This chain connects TRBV5-6 to TRBJ1-2, with D perhaps matching TRBD1 (5 bases). This CDR3 is built from 13 residues. CDR1 and CDR2 from the germline V gene are SGHDT and YYEEEE. Trimming left V 4 bases short and J 9 bases short, with 16 bases between. CDR3 nucleotides: TGTGCCAGCAGCCCTCAGGCGGGGGTTCGCTACACCTTC. This gives the protein CASSPQAGVRYTF.

The V call is TRBV7-8, the J call TRBJ1-3, with 10 bases lining up with TRBD1. V gave up 5 bases and J gave up 2 bases; unmatched junction bases: 9. The CDR3 has 17 residues. CDR1 SGHVS and CDR2 FQNEAQ come from the germline V gene. The CDR3 is CASSRYGTGVTGNTIYF. CDR3 DNA: TGTGCCAGCAGCCGATACGGGACAGGGGTAACTGGAAACACCATATATTTT.